Below, one T cell receptor (beta chain) is given with its context. Its antigen is still unknown. This sample was included in a study of shared clonotypes between healthy human individuals. Study-level background: The donors, two women and a few men, were aged 18 to 49.

The CDR3 sequence is 13 residues long. Germline assignment: CDR1 MNHEY and CDR2 SMNVEV (reference sequence). The ends were cut back, 6 bases at V and 3 bases at J, with 11 bases in the middle. Study-wide findings and caveats: In having few donors, the study represented limited genetic and exposure-history diversity.

Naive CD4+ cells were CD45RA-selected; the remaining cells were memory. This table comes from immunoSEQ multiplex PCR, and its TCRdb copy is limited to in-frame clones, with some not included. The table records 2 million to 2.5 million clones, 80% to 95% of them present only once. V gene TRBV27 combines with J gene TRBJ2-5; tentative D call: TRBD1 (6 bases). The specimen was naive CD4+ T cells from PBMCs. Subset reported: CD45RA+ positively selected. The clonotype comes from a man between 18 and 35 years old in good health. Some clones in this sample may be carry-over from other donors' samples. CDR3 coding DNA: TGTGCCAGCAGCGGACAGACCGAAGAGACCCAGTACTTC. Its translation is CASSGQTEETQYF.